A selection of T cell receptor beta chains follows, all from one sample in a study of blood T cells in healthy people across ages. TCRdb re-called the 5' RACE reads with MiXCR, one entry per CDR3 protein. The sample lists roughly 800,000 distinct CDR3 sequences, about 25% occurring once. These data also formed part of another study, on T cells of mothers and their children.

What was sequenced was blood. Source of these receptors: a boy younger than 18 in good health. Each CDR3 is given with its conserved first and last residue. The D gene is left open where the match is weak. Expanded clones are given a class, and other clones once, few, many or no size at all.

d_call j_call clone_size v_call cdr3_nt cdr3_aa
TRBD1 TRBJ2-7 few TRBV14 TGTGCCAGCAGCCAAGTAATAGGACAGGACTACGAGCAGTACTTC CASSQVIGQDYEQYF
TRBD1 TRBJ1-6 NA TRBV25-1 TGTGCCAGCAGTGAAGAGACAGGGGGCGGTCCACCCCTCCACTTT CASSEETGGGPPLHF
NA TRBJ2-3 few TRBV29-1 TGCGCCATCCCCGAGGTTGGCGATACGCAGTATTTT CAIPEVGDTQYF
NA TRBJ2-5 NA TRBV11-2 TGTGCCAGCAGCCCCCTGGAGGGGGAGCTTTTAGAGACCCAGTACTTC CASSPLEGELLETQYF
NA TRBJ2-7 NA TRBV29-1 TGCAGCGCAAGCAGGTACGACGACGAGCAGTACTTC CSASRYDDEQYF
NA TRBJ2-1 NA TRBV7-6 TGTGCCAGCAGCCCCCGGGAGCTCGGAGACAATGAGCAGTTCTTC CASSPRELGDNEQFF
NA TRBJ1-2 once TRBV9 TGTGCCAGCAGCGTAGACGTGGCCTCCTATGGCTACACCTTC CASSVDVASYGYTF
NA TRBJ2-7 once TRBV20-1 TGCAGTGCTAACAGGGCGCTAGGGTCCTACGAGCAGTACTTC CSANRALGSYEQYF
NA TRBJ1-1 many TRBV7-9 TGTGCCAGCAGCCCCCGCGAACTGAACACTGAAGCTTTCTTT CASSPRELNTEAFF
TRBD2 TRBJ2-7 NA TRBV12-3/TRBV12-4 TGTGCCAGCAGTACCCGACTAGCGGGAGAAGGCTCCTACGAGCAGTACTTC CASSTRLAGEGSYEQYF
TRBD1 TRBJ2-3 NA TRBV4-3 TGCGCCAGCAGCCAAGATGAAGGGGGCTCGTCGGGGCCCCTAAGCACAGATACGCAGTATTTT CASSQDEGGSSGPLSTDTQYF
NA TRBJ1-6 few TRBV20-1 TGCAGTGCTAGAGATTGGGCCATCCTCGGTTCACCCCTCCACTTT CSARDWAILGSPLHF
NA TRBJ2-1 NA TRBV21-1 TGTGCCAGCAGCGACCTCCAGTTCTTC CASSDLQFF
NA TRBJ1-1 NA TRBV12-3/TRBV12-4 TGTGCCAGCAAGCTGACAGGAAGGAACACTGAAGCTTTCTTT CASKLTGRNTEAFF
TRBD2 TRBJ2-1 NA TRBV20-1 TGCAGTGCTCGGAGACTAGCGTCAAACTCTTACAATGAGCAGTTCTTC CSARRLASNSYNEQFF
NA TRBJ2-5 NA TRBV3-1 TGTGCCAGCAGCCAAGGGACAGCGGCCCAAGAGACCCAGTACTTC CASSQGTAAQETQYF
NA TRBJ2-3 few TRBV10-3 TGTGCCACCACTTTTCCTCCGGTATTGGACGGGAGTATGCGGGATACGCAGTATTTT CATTFPPVLDGSMRDTQYF
NA TRBJ2-7 few TRBV28 TGTGCCAGCACCGCGGGTGAGGGGACGAGCTCCTACGAGCAGTACTTC CASTAGEGTSSYEQYF
NA TRBJ1-4 NA TRBV13 TGTGCCAGCAGCTTTCTTCCTCGCGAGGCCTCCCTCGGTGAAAAACTGTTTTTT CASSFLPREASLGEKLFF
TRBD2 TRBJ2-1 NA TRBV29-1 TGCAGCGTGGACTCTAGCGGTCCTGAGCAGTTCTTC CSVDSSGPEQFF
TRBD2 TRBJ2-3 NA TRBV29-1 TGCAGCGTGAGGACTAGCGGCGATACGCAGTATTTT CSVRTSGDTQYF
NA TRBJ1-4 few TRBV7-2 TGTGCCAGCAGCTTAGGAGGAGTTGGCGAAAAACTGTTTTTT CASSLGGVGEKLFF
NA TRBJ2-7 few TRBV3-1 TGTGCCAGCAGCCAAGTGTGGGATACCGAGCAGTACTTC CASSQVWDTEQYF
NA TRBJ2-3 NA TRBV27 TGTGCCAGCAGTTTATCCAACCCCTCCGCAGATACGCAGTATTTT CASSLSNPSADTQYF
NA TRBJ2-5 NA TRBV7-9 TGTGCCAGCAGCCCCCACGTAGAGACCCAGTACTTC CASSPHVETQYF
TRBD1 TRBJ2-5 NA TRBV28 TGTGCCAGCAGTTTTCCGGGACAGCCTCCCGTGGAGCAGTACTTC CASSFPGQPPVEQYF
TRBD2 TRBJ2-1 NA TRBV29-1 TGCAGCGTGACGGGACTAGCGGGAAAATTCTTC CSVTGLAGKFF
NA TRBJ1-2 few TRBV4-3 TGCGCCAGCAGCCAAAACCGCATGGGGGAGTACGGCTACACCTTC CASSQNRMGEYGYTF
TRBD2 TRBJ2-1 NA TRBV28 TGTGCCAGCAGCTTTCGCGGGAGCTCCTACAATGAGCAGTTCTTC CASSFRGSSYNEQFF